The source of this T cell receptor beta chain is a study of PD-1 blockade in classical Hodgkin lymphoma. Study-level information: Every 2 weeks, patients got 3 mg/kg intravenous nivolumab.

Germline CDR1 is MNHNY and CDR2 is SVGAGI (reference sequence). V was pared by 2 bases and J by 7 bases, with 3 bases of the junction left unmatched. This CDR3 is 14 amino acids long. Here immunoSEQ multiplex PCR was the method, and the copy in TCRdb shows in-frame clones only, minus some. The sample yields approximately 93,000 clones, about 77% seen once. Regarding the study as a whole: There was a significant rise in CD4+ TCR diversity by C4D1, with no such rise for CD8+.

Indicated time point: cycle 4 day 1 (C4D1), after less than 7 weeks of nivolumab. Brentuximab vedotin exposure varied among the patients, all of whom had relapsed after autologous stem cell transplantation. About this clone itself: What it binds is unknown.

The sample consisted of peripheral blood mononuclear cells (PBMCs), taken before the fourth cycle of nivolumab. This clonotype was sampled from a human donor with classical Hodgkin lymphoma. The chain uses TRBV6-6 and TRBJ2-1; 9 positions agree with TRBD2. CDR3 nucleotide sequence: TGTGCCAGCAGTTACCGCGGGGGGGATAATGAGCAGTTCTTC. The encoded protein is CASSYRGGDNEQFF.